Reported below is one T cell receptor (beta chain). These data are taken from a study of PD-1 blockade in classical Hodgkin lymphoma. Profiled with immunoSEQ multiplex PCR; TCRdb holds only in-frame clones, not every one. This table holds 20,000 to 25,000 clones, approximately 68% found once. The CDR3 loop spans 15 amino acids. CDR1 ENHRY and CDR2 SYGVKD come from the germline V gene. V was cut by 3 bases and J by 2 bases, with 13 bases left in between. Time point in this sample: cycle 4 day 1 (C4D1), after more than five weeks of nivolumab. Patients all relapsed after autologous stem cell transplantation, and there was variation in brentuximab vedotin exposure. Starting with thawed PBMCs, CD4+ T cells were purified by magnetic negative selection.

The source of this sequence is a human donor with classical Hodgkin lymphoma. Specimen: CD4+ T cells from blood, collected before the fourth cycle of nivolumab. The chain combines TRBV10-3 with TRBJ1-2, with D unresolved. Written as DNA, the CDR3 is TGTGCCATCAGTGACCTCGGGAGAGCCAACTATGGCTACACCTTC. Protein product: CAISDLGRANYGYTF.